The rows below give T cell receptor beta chains drawn from one sample of a study of neurological immune-mediated disorders. In TCRdb, the 5' RACE reads were re-called with MiXCR into one record per CDR3 protein. This table has tens of thousands of distinct CDR3 sequences, roughly 9% appearing once. Sample: PBMCs. The receptors originated from a man aged 45-60 years in good health. Each CDR3 is given with its conserved first and last residue.

J	V	CDR3
TRBJ1-1	TRBV20-1	CSAPPAGEDTEAFF
TRBJ2-7	TRBV6-2/TRBV6-3	CASSYYSYEQYF
TRBJ2-2	TRBV7-2	CASSPGRELFF
TRBJ2-7	TRBV15	CATSRAPLGGRFYEQYF
TRBJ2-5	TRBV5-1	CASSSSGTSQETQYF
TRBJ2-3	TRBV7-3	CASSSRSGGSTDTQYF
TRBJ2-1	TRBV6-5	CASSYLRLVSYNEQFF
TRBJ1-1	TRBV12-3/TRBV12-4	CASSLGTVFGTEAFF
TRBJ1-5	TRBV7-8	CASSSRAYQPQHF
TRBJ1-2	TRBV2	CASSPGADYGYTF
TRBJ2-7	TRBV28	CASTPSGGTSGSLEQYF
TRBJ2-1	TRBV6-1	CATWTSASSYNEQFF
TRBJ1-5	TRBV12-3/TRBV12-4	CASSLGQGMVGNQPQHF
TRBJ2-3	TRBV11-2	CASLINVGDTQYF
TRBJ2-7	TRBV12-3/TRBV12-4	CASSPVAGRTYEQYF
TRBJ2-7	TRBV5-5	CASSHPGTGDYEQYF
TRBJ2-3	TRBV20-1	CSARVSGYGADTQYF
TRBJ2-7	TRBV4-1	CASSQDVGGRKEHYF
TRBJ2-2	TRBV4-3	CASRPTGGYVGELFF
TRBJ1-2	TRBV29-1	CSAGNNYGYTF
TRBJ1-4	TRBV7-2	CASSSGPSEEKLFF
TRBJ1-2	TRBV5-1	CASSPGTEKVAYGYTF
TRBJ1-1	TRBV6-1	CASSEQMEGNTEAFF
TRBJ2-1	TRBV7-2	CASSLAYGRGFRNEQFF
TRBJ2-7	TRBV5-1	CASSLGASGGLNTYEQYF
TRBJ1-4	TRBV7-2	CASSPATTVGQKLFF
TRBJ1-1	TRBV5-1	CASSFSGRNTEAFF
TRBJ2-7	TRBV6-6	CASRGTSGSYEQYF
TRBJ1-6	TRBV7-2	CASSVTFSYNSPLHF
TRBJ2-7	TRBV27	CASSLFITSGSPYYF
TRBJ2-5	TRBV28	CASRSSSGKKRYF
TRBJ1-1	TRBV25-1	CASSEFGRREAFF
TRBJ2-3	TRBV20-1	CSASLSEDTQYF
TRBJ1-6	TRBV9	CASSALAGGTDNSPLHF
TRBJ2-1	TRBV27	CASSSPGTYNEQFF
TRBJ1-5	TRBV28	CASIPGQDKQPQHF
TRBJ2-7	TRBV7-2	CASSADRGVVAEQYF
TRBJ1-1	TRBV12-3/TRBV12-4	CASSFGSQAFF
TRBJ2-6	TRBV6-1	CASSDRTRTPTGANVLTF
TRBJ1-2	TRBV12-3/TRBV12-4	CASSNLNYGYTF
TRBJ1-3	TRBV5-1	CASSQGAVAGNTIYF
TRBJ2-1	TRBV3-1	CASSQLLPNEQFF
TRBJ2-1	TRBV6-2/TRBV6-3	CASSWSLAGPYNEQFF
TRBJ2-7	TRBV6-1	CASYRDSPSYEQYF
TRBJ1-4	TRBV10-2	CASSEGGQREKLFF
TRBJ1-1	TRBV29-1	CSVGAALNTEAFF
TRBJ2-1	TRBV4-3	CASSQEVLQGGEQFF
TRBJ2-2	TRBV5-1	CASSPPGTPDTGELFF
TRBJ2-7	TRBV5-1	CASSQFIVHPYEQYF
TRBJ1-2	TRBV5-1	CASSQLGHALGYTF